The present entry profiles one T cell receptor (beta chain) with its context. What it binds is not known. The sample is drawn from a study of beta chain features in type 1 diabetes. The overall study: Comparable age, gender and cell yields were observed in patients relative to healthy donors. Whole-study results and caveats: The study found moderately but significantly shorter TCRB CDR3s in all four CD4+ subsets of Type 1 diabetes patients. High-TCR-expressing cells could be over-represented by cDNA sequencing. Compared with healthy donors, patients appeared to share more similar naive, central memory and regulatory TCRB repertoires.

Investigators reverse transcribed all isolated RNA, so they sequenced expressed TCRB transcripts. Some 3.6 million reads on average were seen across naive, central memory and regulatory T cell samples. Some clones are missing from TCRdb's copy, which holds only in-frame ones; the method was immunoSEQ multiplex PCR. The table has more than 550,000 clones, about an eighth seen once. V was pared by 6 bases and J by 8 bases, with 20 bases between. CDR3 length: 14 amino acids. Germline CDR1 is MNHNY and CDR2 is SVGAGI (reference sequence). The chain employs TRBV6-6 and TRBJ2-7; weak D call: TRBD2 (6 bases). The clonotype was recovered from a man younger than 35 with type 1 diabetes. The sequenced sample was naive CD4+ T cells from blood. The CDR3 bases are TGTGCCAGCAGCTCCGGGACTGGCCTACTCAAGCAGTACTTC. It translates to CASSSGTGLLKQYF.